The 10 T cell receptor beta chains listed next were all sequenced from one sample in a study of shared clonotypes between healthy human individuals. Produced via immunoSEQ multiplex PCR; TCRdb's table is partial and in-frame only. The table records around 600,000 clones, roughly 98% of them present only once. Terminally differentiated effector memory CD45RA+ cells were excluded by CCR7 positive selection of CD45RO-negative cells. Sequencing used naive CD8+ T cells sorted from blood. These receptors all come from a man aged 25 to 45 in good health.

The CDR3 DNA is TGCAGCGCTATAGAAGAAGGAAACACCATATATTTT. Translating gives CSAIEEGNTIYF. The chain combines TRBV29-1 with TRBJ1-3; D call uncertain. Deletions cut 7 bases from V and 4 bases from J, with 11 bases between. Looked up from germline, CDR1 is SQVTM and CDR2 is ANQGSEA. The CDR3 runs to 12 residues.

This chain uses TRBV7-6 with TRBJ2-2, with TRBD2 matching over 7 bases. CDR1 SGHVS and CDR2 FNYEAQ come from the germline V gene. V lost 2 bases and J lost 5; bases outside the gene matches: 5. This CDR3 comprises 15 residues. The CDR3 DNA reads TGTGCCAGCAGCTTAAGTCGGCGGGGGACCGGGGAGCTGTTTTTT. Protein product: CASSLSRRGTGELFF. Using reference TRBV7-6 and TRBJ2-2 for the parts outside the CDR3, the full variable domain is GAGVSQSPRYKVTKRGQDVALRCDPISGHVSLYWYRQALGQGPEFLTYFNYEAQQDKSGLPNDRFSAERPEGSISTLTIQRTEQRDSAMYRCASSLSRRGTGELFFGEGSRLTVL.

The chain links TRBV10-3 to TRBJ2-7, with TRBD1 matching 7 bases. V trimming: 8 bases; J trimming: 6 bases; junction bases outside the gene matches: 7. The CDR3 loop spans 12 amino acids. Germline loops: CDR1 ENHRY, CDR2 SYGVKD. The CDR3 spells CAISDRVGEQYF. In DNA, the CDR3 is TGTGCCATCTCAGACAGGGTGGGCGAGCAGTACTTC.

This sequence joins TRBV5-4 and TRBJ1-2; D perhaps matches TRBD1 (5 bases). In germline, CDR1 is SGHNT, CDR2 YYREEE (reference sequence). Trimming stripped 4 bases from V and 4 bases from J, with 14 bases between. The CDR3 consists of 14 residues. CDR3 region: CASSPLGDFYGYTF. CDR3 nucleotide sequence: TGTGCCAGCAGCCCCCTGGGGGACTTCTATGGCTACACCTTC.

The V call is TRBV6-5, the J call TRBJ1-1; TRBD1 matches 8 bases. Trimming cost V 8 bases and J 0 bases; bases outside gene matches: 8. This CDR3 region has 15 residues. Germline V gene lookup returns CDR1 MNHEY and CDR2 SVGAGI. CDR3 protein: CASALGQGLNTEAFF. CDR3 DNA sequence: TGTGCCAGCGCGTTAGGACAGGGCCTGAACACTGAAGCTTTCTTT.

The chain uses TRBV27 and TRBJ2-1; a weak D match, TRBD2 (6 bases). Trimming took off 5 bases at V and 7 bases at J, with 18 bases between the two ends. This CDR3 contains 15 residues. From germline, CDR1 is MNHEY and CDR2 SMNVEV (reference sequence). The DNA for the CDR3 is TGTGCCAGCAGTCTAGGGCCCTCGGGGGTAAATGAGCAGTTCTTC. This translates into CASSLGPSGVNEQFF.

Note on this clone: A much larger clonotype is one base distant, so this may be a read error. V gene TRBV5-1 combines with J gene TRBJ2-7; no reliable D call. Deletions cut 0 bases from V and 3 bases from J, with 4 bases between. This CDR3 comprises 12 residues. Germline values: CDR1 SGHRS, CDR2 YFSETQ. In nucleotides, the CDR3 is TGCGCCAGCAGCTTGGACGGCTACGAGCAGTACTTC. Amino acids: CASSLDGYEQYF. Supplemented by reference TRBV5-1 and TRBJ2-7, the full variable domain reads KAGVTQTPRYLIKTRGQQVTLSCSPISGHRSVSWYQQTPGQGLQFLFEYFSETQRNKGNFPGRFSGRQFSNSRSEMNVSTLELGDSALYLCASSLDGYEQYFGPGTRLTVT.

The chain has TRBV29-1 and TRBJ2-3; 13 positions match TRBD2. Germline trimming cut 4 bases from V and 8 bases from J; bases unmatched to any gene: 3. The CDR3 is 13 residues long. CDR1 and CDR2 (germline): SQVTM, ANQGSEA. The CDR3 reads CSVGGTSGTTQYF. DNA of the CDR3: TGCAGCGTTGGAGGGACTAGCGGGACTACGCAGTATTTT.

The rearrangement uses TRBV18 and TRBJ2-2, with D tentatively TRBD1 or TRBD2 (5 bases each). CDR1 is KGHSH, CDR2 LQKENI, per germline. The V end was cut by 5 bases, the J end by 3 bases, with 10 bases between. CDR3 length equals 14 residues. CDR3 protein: CASSAGAYTGELFF. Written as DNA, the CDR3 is TGTGCCAGCTCAGCCGGGGCCTACACCGGGGAGCTGTTTTTT.

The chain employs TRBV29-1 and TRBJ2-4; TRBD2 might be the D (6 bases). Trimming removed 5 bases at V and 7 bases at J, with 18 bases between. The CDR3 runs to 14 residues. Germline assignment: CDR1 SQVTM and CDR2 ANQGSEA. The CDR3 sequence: CSVSPTGVKNIQYF. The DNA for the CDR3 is TGCAGCGTTAGCCCCACGGGGGTTAAGAACATTCAGTACTTC.